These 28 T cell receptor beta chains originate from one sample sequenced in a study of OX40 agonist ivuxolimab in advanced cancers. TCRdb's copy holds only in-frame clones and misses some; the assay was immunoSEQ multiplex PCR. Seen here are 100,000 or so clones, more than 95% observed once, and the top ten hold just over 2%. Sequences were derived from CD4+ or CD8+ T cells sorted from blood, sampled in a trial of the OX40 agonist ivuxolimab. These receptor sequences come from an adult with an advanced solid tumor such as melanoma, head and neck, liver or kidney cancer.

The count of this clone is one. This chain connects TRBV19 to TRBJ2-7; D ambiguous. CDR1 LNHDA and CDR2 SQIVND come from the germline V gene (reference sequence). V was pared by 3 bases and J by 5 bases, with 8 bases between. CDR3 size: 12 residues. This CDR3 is CASSIDTNEQYF. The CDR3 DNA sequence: TGTGCCAGTAGTATTGACACGAACGAGCAGTACTTC.

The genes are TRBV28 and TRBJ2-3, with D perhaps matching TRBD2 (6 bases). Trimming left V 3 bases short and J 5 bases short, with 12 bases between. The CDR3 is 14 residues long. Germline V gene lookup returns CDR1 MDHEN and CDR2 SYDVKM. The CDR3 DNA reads TGTGCCAGCAGTTTTCGGCGGGAAGGAGATACGCAGTATTTT. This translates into CASSFRREGDTQYF.

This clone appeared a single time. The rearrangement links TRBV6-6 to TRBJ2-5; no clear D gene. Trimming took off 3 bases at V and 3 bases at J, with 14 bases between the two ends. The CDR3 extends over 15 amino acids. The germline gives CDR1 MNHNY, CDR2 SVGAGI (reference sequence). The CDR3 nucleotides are TGTGCCAGCAGTTATTCTCTGGTCCCTGAAGAGACCCAGTACTTC. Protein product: CASSYSLVPEETQYF.

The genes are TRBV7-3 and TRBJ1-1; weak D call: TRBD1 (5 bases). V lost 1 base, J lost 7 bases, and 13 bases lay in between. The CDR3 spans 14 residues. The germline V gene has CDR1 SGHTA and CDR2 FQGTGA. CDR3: CASSLSTGRSEAFF. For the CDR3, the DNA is TGTGCCAGCAGCTTAAGTACAGGTCGGAGTGAAGCTTTCTTT.

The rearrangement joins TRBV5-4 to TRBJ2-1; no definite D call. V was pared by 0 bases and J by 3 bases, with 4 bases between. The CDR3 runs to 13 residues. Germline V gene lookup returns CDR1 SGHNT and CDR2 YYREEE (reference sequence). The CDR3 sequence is CASSLGDYNEQFF. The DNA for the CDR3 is TGTGCCAGCAGCTTGGGGGACTACAATGAGCAGTTCTTC.

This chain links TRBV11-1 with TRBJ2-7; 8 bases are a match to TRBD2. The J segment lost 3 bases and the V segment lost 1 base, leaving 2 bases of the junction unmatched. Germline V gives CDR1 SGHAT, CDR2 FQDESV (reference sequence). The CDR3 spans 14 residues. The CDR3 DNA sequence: TGTGCCAGCAGCTTAGTGCGGGGGGTCTACGAGCAGTACTTC. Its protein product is CASSLVRGVYEQYF. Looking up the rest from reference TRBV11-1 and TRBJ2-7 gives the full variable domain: EAEVAQSPRYKITEKSQAVAFWCDPISGHATLYWYRQILGQGPELLVQFQDESVVDDSQLPKDRFSAERLKGVDSTLKIQPAELGDSAMYLCASSLVRGVYEQYFGPGTRLTVT.

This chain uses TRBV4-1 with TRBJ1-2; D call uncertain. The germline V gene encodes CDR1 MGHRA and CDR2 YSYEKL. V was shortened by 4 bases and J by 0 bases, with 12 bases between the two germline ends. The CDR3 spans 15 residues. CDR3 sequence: CASSRDQRANYGYTF. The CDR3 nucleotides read TGCGCCAGCAGCCGCGACCAGCGGGCTAACTATGGCTACACCTTC.

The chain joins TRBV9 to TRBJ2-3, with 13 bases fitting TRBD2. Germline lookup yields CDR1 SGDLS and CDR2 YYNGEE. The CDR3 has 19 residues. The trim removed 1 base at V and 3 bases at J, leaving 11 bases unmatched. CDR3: CASSVTGLAGPEGTDTQYF. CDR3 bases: TGTGCCAGCAGCGTAACGGGACTAGCGGGACCGGAGGGGACAGATACGCAGTATTTT.

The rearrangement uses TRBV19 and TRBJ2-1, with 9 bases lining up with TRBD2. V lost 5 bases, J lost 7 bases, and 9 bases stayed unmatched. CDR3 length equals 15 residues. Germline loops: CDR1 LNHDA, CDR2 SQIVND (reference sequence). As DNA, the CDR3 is TGTGCCAGTAGTCCGGGACTAGCCGGGGGTAATGAGCAGTTCTTC. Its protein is CASSPGLAGGNEQFF. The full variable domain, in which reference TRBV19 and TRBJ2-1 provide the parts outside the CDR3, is DGGITQSPKYLFRKEGQNVTLSCEQNLNHDAMYWYRQDPGQGLRLIYYSQIVNDFQKGDIAEGYSVSREKKESFPLTVTSAQKNPTAFYLCASSPGLAGGNEQFFGPGTRLTVL.

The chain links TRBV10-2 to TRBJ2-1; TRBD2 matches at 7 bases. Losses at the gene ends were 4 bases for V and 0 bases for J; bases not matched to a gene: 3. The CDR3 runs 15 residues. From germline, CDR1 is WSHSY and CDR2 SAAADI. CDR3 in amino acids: CASSGTRSSYNEQFF. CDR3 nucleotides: TGCGCCAGCAGTGGGACTAGGAGCTCCTACAATGAGCAGTTCTTC.

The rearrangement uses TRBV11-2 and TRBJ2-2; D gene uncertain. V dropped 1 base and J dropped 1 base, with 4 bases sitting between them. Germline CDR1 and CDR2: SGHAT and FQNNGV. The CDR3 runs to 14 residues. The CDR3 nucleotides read TGTGCCAGCAGCTTAGTTGGGAACACCGGGGAGCTGTTTTTT. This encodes CASSLVGNTGELFF.

The CDR3 DNA reads as TGTGCCAGCAGCGTGGAACGGGCCCGCGGGGCGGATACGCAGTATTTT. Translated, it gives CASSVERARGADTQYF. The chain carries TRBV9 and TRBJ2-3; the D gene is possibly TRBD2 (6 bases). In germline, CDR1 is SGDLS, CDR2 YYNGEE. This CDR3 region has 16 residues. Trimming removed 2 bases at V and 6 bases at J, with 19 bases between.

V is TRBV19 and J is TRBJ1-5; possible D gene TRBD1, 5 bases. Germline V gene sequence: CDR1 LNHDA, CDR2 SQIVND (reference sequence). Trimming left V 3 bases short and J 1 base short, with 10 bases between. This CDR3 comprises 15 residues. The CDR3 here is CASSIQGWSNQPQHF. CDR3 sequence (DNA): TGTGCCAGTAGTATCCAGGGTTGGAGCAATCAGCCCCAGCATTTT.

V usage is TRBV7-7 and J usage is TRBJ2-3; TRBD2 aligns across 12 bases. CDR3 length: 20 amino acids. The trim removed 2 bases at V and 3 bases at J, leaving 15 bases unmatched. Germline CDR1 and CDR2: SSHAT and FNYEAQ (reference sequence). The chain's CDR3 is CASSLSWTSGAERETDTQYF. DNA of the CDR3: TGTGCCAGCAGCTTATCTTGGACTAGCGGGGCTGAACGGGAGACAGATACGCAGTATTTT.

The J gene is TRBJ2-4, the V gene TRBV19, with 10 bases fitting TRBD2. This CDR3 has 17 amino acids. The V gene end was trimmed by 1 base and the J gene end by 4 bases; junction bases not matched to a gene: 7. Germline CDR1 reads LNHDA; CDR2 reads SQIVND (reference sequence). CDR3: CASSIGLAGGGKNIQYF. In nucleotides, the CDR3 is TGTGCCAGTAGTATAGGATTAGCGGGGGGCGGTAAAAACATTCAGTACTTC.

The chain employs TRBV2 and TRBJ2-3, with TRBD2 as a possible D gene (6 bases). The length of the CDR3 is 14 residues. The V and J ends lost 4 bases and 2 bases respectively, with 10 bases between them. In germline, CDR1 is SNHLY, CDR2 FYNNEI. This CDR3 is CASSGRDSTDTQYF. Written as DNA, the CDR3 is TGTGCCAGCAGTGGCCGGGACTCCACAGATACGCAGTATTTT.

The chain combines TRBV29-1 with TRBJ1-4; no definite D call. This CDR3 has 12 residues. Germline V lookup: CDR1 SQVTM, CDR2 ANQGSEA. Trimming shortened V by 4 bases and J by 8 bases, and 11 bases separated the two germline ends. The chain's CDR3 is CSVGQDNEKLFF. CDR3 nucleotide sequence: TGCAGCGTTGGGCAGGATAACGAAAAACTGTTTTTT. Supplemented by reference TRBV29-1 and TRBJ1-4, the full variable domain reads SAVISQKPSRDICQRGTSLTIQCQVDSQVTMMFWYRQQPGQSLTLIATANQGSEATYESGFVIDKFPISRPNLTFSTLTVSNMSPEDSSIYLCSVGQDNEKLFFGSGTQLSVL.

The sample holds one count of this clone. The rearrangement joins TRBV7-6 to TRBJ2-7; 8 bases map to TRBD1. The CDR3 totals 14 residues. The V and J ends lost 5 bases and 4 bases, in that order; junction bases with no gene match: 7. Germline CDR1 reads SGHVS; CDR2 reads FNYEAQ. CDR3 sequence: CASSLGTGTYEQYF. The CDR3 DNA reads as TGTGCCAGCAGCCTCGGGACAGGAACATACGAGCAGTACTTC.

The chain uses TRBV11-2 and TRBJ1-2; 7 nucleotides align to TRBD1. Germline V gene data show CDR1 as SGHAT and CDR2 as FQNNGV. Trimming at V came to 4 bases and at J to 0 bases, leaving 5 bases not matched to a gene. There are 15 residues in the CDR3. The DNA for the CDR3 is TGTGCCAGCAGCTCCTGGACAGGAGCTAACTATGGCTACACCTTC. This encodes CASSSWTGANYGYTF. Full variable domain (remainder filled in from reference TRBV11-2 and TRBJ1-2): EAGVAQSPRYKIIEKRQSVAFWCNPISGHATLYWYQQILGQGPKLLIQFQNNGVVDDSQLPKDRFSAERLKGVDSTLKIQPAKLEDSAVYLCASSSWTGANYGYTFGSGTRLTVV.

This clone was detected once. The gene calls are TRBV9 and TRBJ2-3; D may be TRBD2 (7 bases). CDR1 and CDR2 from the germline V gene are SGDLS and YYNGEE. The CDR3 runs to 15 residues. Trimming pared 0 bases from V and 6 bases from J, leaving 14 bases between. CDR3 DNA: TGTGCCAGCAGCGTAGTGGCGGGGGCCCCTGATACGCAGTATTTT. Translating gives CASSVVAGAPDTQYF.

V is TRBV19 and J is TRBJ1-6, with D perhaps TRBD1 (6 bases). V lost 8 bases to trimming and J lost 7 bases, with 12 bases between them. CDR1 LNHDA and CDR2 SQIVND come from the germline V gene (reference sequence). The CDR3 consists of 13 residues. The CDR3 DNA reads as TGTGCCAGTGGGGCGGGGGCAAATTCACCCCTCCACTTT. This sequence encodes CASGAGANSPLHF.

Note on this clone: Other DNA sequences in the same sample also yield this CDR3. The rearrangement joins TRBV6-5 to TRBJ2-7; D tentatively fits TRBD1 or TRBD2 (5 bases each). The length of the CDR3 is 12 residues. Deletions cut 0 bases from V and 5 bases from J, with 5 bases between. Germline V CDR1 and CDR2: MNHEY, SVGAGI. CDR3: CASSYSGDEQYF. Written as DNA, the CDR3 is TGTGCCAGCAGTTACTCGGGGGACGAGCAGTACTTC.

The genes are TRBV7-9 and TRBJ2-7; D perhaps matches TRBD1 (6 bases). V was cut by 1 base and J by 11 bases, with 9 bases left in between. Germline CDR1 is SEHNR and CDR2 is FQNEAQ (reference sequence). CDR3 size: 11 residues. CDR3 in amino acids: CASSLGRDKYF. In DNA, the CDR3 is TGTGCCAGCAGCTTAGGACGGGACAAGTACTTC.

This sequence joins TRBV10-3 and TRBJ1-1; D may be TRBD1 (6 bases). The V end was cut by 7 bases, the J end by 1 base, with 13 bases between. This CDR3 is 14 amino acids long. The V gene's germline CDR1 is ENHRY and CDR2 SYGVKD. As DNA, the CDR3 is TGTGCCATCAACTCTGCAGGGGAGAACACTGAAGCTTTCTTT. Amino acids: CAINSAGENTEAFF.

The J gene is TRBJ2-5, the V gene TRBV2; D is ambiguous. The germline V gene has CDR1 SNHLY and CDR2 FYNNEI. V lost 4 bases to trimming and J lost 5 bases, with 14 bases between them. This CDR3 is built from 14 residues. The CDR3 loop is CASSAKGGWETQYF. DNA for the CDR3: TGTGCCAGCAGTGCCAAGGGCGGATGGGAGACCCAGTACTTC.

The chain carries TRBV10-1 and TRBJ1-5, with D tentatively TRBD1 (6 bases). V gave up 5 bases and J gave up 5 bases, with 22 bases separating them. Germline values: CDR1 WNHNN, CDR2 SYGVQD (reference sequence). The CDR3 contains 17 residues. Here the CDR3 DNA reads TGCGCCAGCAGTCCTTCCGGGGACACATTTCGTTATCAGCCCCAGCATTTT. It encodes CASSPSGDTFRYQPQHF.

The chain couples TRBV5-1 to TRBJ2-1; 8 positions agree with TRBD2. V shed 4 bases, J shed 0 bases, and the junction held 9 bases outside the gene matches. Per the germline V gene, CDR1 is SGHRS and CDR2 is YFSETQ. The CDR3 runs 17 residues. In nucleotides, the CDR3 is TGCGCCAGCAGCCTGACTAGCGACCCGAGCTCCTACAATGAGCAGTTCTTC. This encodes CASSLTSDPSSYNEQFF.

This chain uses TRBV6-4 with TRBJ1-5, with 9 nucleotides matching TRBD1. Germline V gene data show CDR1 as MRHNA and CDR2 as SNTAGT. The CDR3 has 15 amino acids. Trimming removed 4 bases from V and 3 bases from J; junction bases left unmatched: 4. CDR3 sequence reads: CASSGTGDPNQPQHF. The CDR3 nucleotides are TGTGCCAGCAGTGGGACAGGGGATCCCAATCAGCCCCAGCATTTT.